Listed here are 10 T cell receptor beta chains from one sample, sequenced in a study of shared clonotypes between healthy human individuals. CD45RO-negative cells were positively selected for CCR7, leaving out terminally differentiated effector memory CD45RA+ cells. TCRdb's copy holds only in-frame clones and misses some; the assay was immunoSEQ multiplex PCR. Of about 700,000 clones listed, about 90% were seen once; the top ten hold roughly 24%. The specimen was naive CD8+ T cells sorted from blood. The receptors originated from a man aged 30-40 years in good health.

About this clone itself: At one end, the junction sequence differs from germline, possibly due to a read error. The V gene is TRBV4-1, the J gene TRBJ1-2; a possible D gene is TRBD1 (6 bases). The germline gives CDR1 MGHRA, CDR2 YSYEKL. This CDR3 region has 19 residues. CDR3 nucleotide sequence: TGCGCCAGCAGCCAGGTTGTGGGGCAGGGGCGAAGAACTAACTATGGCCACACCTTC. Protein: CASSQVVGQGRRTNYGHTF.

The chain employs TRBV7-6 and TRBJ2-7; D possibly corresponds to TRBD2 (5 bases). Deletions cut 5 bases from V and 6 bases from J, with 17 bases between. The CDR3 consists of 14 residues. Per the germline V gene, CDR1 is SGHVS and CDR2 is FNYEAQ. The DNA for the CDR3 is TGTGCCAGCAGCCCAGAGTCGAGGGAGTTCGAGCAGTACTTC. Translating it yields CASSPESREFEQYF.

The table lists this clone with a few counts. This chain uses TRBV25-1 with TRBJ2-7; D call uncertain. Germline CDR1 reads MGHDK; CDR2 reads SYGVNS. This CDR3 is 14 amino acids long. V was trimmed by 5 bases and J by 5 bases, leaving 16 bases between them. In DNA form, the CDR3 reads TGTGCCAGCAGTAGATCAGCTGGGCACCACGAGCAGTACTTC. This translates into CASSRSAGHHEQYF.

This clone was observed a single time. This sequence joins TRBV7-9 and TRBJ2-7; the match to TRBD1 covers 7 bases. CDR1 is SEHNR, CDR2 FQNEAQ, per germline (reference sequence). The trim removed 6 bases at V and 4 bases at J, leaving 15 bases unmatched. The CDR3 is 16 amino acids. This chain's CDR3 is CASRRTGTATEYEQYF. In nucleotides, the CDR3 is TGTGCCAGCAGGCGAACCGGGACAGCTACAGAATACGAGCAGTACTTC.

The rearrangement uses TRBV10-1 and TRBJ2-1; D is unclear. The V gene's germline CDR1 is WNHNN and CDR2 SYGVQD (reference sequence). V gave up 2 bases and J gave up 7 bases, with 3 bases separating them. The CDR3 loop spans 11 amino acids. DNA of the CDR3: TGCGCCAGCAGTGAGCATAATGAGCAGTTCTTC. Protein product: CASSEHNEQFF.

The CDR3 spells CASVEKTGATGELFF. The CDR3 bases are TGCGCCAGCGTAGAAAAGACAGGAGCAACCGGGGAGCTGTTTTTT. The chain couples TRBV5-1 to TRBJ2-2; possibly TRBD1 for D (6 bases). Trimming shortened V by 7 bases and J by 5 bases, and 18 bases separated the two germline ends. The CDR3 is made up of 15 amino acids. Germline loops: CDR1 SGHRS, CDR2 YFSETQ.

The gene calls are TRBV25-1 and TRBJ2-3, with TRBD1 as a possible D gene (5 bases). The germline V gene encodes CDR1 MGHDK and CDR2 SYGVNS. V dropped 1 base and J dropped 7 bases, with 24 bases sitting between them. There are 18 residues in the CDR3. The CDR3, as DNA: TGTGCCAGCAGTGAATTTCTTTTTGGGGCTGGGGATCAAAATACGCAGTATTTT. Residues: CASSEFLFGAGDQNTQYF.

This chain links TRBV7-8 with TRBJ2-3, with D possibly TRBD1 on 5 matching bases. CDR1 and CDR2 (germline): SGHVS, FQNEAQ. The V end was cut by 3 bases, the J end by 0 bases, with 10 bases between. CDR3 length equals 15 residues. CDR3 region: CASSLRQGSTDTQYF. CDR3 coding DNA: TGTGCCAGCAGCTTGAGGCAGGGAAGCACAGATACGCAGTATTTT.

The DNA of the CDR3 is TGTGCCAGCAGCCCCTTACCGAACACTGAAGCTTTCTTT. Its protein is CASSPLPNTEAFF. V and J are TRBV16 and TRBJ1-1; unclear D gene. This CDR3 is built from 13 residues. The V gene lost 4 bases and the J gene lost 1 base, with 7 bases spanning the gap. Germline values: CDR1 KGHSY, CDR2 FQNENV.

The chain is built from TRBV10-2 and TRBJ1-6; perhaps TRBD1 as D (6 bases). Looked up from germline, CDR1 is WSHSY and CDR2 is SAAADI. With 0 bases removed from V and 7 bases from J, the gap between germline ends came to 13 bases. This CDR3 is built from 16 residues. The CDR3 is CASSESSRGRNSPLHF. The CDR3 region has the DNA TGCGCCAGCAGTGAGTCGAGCAGGGGTAGGAATTCACCCCTCCACTTT.